This is a list of T cell receptor beta chains from one sample in a study of shared clonotypes between healthy human individuals. Clones were sequenced by immunoSEQ multiplex PCR, and TCRdb holds only the in-frame ones, with some missing. Counted here are hundreds of thousands of clones, roughly 95% occurring once; the ten biggest clones make up about 0.054%. Sequenced input: naive CD4+ T cells sorted from blood. These receptors were taken from a woman aged 25-40 years in good health. Each CDR3 is given with its conserved first and last residue. Fields, in order: J gene, clone size, D gene, V gene, CDR3 protein, CDR3 DNA. The D gene is left open where the match is weak. Clone size appears in some rows only: once, few, many, or a class for an expanded clone.

TRBJ1-3,-,-,TRBV19,CASSRRYGSSGNTIYF,TGTGCCAGTAGCCGTCGGTACGGGAGCTCTGGAAACACCATATATTTT
TRBJ2-7,-,-,TRBV11-3,CASSFWASDEQYF,TGTGCCAGCAGCTTCTGGGCTAGCGACGAGCAGTACTTC
TRBJ2-1,-,TRBD2,TRBV19,CASSRSAGRGPYNEQFF,TGTGCCAGTAGTAGGTCAGCGGGACGGGGCCCCTACAATGAGCAGTTCTTC
TRBJ2-7,-,TRBD2,TRBV5-1,CASSTGTSGRLYEQYF,TGCGCCAGCAGCACCGGGACTAGCGGGAGGTTATACGAGCAGTACTTC
TRBJ2-7,-,-,TRBV28,CATWGQEEPSGPYEQYF,TGTGCCACCTGGGGACAGGAGGAGCCTAGCGGACCCTACGAGCAGTACTTC
TRBJ2-5,once,TRBD2,TRBV4-1,CASSQEKLAGSETQYF,TGCGCCAGCAGCCAAGAGAAATTAGCGGGATCAGAGACCCAGTACTTC
TRBJ2-3,-,-,TRBV18,CASSPRTDTQYF,TGTGCCAGCTCACCAAGAACAGATACGCAGTATTTT
TRBJ2-7,-,-,TRBV6-1,CASGASHSSYEQYF,TGTGCCAGCGGTGCAAGTCATTCCTCCTACGAGCAGTACTTC
TRBJ1-5,-,-,TRBV28,CASSFQYQPQHF,TGTGCCAGCAGTTTTCAGTATCAGCCCCAGCATTTT
TRBJ2-1,-,-,TRBV7-9,CASSLSGTYNEQFF,TGTGCCAGCAGCTTGTCCGGAACATACAATGAGCAGTTCTTC
TRBJ1-5,-,-,TRBV6-1,CASSDPGVGGQPQHF,TGTGCCAGCAGTGATCCAGGGGTGGGCGGTCAGCCCCAGCATTTT
TRBJ2-7,-,-,TRBV5-1,CASSLALDASYEQYF,TGCGCCAGCAGCTTGGCCCTGGACGCATCCTACGAGCAGTACTTC
TRBJ1-5,-,TRBD1,TRBV28,CASSSYTGDQPQHF,TGTGCCAGCAGTTCGTACACAGGGGATCAGCCCCAGCATTTT
TRBJ2-7,-,TRBD2,TRBV7-9,CASSLRRGLAATNHYEQYF,TGTGCCAGCAGCTTAAGGCGGGGACTAGCGGCCACCAACCACTACGAGCAGTACTTC
TRBJ1-1,-,-,TRBV9,CASARRDGNTEAFF,TGTGCCAGCGCACGCAGGGATGGGAACACTGAAGCTTTCTTT
TRBJ2-5,-,TRBD2,TRBV25-1,CASSGYTLAGVEETQYF,TGTGCCAGCAGTGGGTATACCCTAGCGGGAGTCGAAGAGACCCAGTACTTC
TRBJ2-6,-,TRBD1,TRBV16,CASTLGQGWTGANVLTF,TGTGCCAGCACCTTAGGACAGGGCTGGACTGGGGCCAACGTCCTGACTTTC
TRBJ2-3,-,TRBD1,TRBV7-9,CASSLPTAGGVTDTQYF,TGTGCCAGCAGCTTGCCGACGGCAGGGGGTGTGACAGATACGCAGTATTTT
TRBJ2-5,-,-,TRBV7-9,CASSLVVDWETQYF,TGTGCCAGCAGCTTAGTTGTAGATTGGGAGACCCAGTACTTC
TRBJ1-5,-,-,TRBV25-1,CASTDQGSNQPQHF,TGTGCCAGCACGGACCAAGGGAGCAATCAGCCCCAGCATTTT
TRBJ1-1,once,-,TRBV5-6,CASNDGRAGNTEAFF,TGTGCCAGCAACGACGGACGGGCCGGGAACACTGAAGCTTTCTTT
TRBJ2-7,-,-,TRBV5-4,CASSLSRADVWTYEQYF,TGTGCCAGCAGCTTAAGCAGGGCCGATGTTTGGACCTACGAGCAGTACTTC
TRBJ2-5,-,-,TRBV5-1,CASSLSGESETQYF,TGCGCCAGCAGCTTGTCGGGAGAGTCGGAGACCCAGTACTTC
TRBJ2-3,-,-,TRBV7-9,CASSQRVRGRTDTQYF,TGTGCCAGCAGCCAGCGGGTCAGGGGGAGGACAGATACGCAGTATTTT
TRBJ2-2,-,TRBD2,TRBV18,CASSPPGLAGGLLLPGDTGELFF,TGTGCCAGCTCACCACCGGGACTAGCGGGAGGGCTCCTACTCCCGGGCGACACCGGGGAGCTGTTTTTT
TRBJ2-7,-,TRBD2,TRBV6-1,CASSVGGRSTYEQYF,TGTGCCAGCAGTGTTGGCGGGAGGTCTACCTACGAGCAGTACTTC
TRBJ2-7,once,TRBD1,TRBV28,CASSRRTGGANEQYF,TGTGCCAGCAGTCGGAGGACAGGGGGGGCCAACGAGCAGTACTTC
TRBJ2-5,once,-,TRBV5-1,CASSLGAAQETQYF,TGCGCCAGCAGCTTGGGGGCAGCCCAAGAGACCCAGTACTTC
TRBJ1-5,-,-,TRBV4-1,CASSQGLGRGYQPQHF,TGCGCCAGCAGTCAAGGTCTGGGCAGGGGATATCAGCCCCAGCATTTT
TRBJ1-2,-,-,TRBV28,CASSLINYGYTF,TGTGCCAGCAGTCTCATTAACTATGGCTACACCTTC
TRBJ2-7,-,-,TRBV4-2,CASSQGRSSYEQYF,TGTGCCAGCAGCCAAGGCAGAAGCTCCTACGAGCAGTACTTC
TRBJ2-1,-,-,TRBV6-1,CASSADYRLKMGEQFF,TGTGCCAGCAGTGCGGACTACCGCCTAAAGATGGGTGAGCAGTTCTTC
TRBJ2-7,-,TRBD2,TRBV11-2,CASSRTSGPYEQYF,TGTGCCAGCAGCCGGACTAGCGGCCCCTACGAGCAGTACTTC
TRBJ2-7,-,-,TRBV5-1,CASSSTGSANEQYF,TGCGCCAGCAGCTCCACAGGGTCGGCCAACGAGCAGTACTTC
TRBJ2-3,-,TRBD2,TRBV4-1,CASSRVGLLTDTQYF,TGCGCCAGCAGCCGGGTGGGACTACTGACAGATACGCAGTATTTT
TRBJ2-7,-,TRBD1,TRBV27,CASSPRTGVAYEQYF,TGTGCCAGCAGTCCCCGGACAGGGGTGGCCTACGAGCAGTACTTC
TRBJ2-5,once,-,TRBV21-1,CASSWRETQYF,TGTGCCAGCAGCTGGCGGGAGACCCAGTACTTC
TRBJ2-3,-,-,TRBV5-4,CASSLETGGNADTQYF,TGTGCCAGCAGCTTGGAGACAGGTGGGAATGCAGATACGCAGTATTTT
TRBJ2-3,-,-,TRBV7-8,CASSAIVPDTQYF,TGTGCCAGCAGCGCAATCGTCCCAGATACGCAGTATTTT
TRBJ1-2,-,-,TRBV2,CASSEAPGPKSGGYTF,TGTGCCAGCAGTGAAGCCCCGGGACCTAAATCGGGTGGCTACACCTTC
TRBJ2-3,-,-,TRBV7-2,CASFDFLQGQYF,TGTGCCAGCTTTGACTTCCTCCAAGGGCAGTATTTT
TRBJ1-2,once,-,TRBV5-1,CASSFNMNGYTF,TGCGCCAGCAGCTTCAACATGAATGGCTACACCTTC
TRBJ2-1,-,-,TRBV13,CASSLEATNEQFF,TGTGCCAGCAGCTTGGAGGCCACTAATGAGCAGTTCTTC
TRBJ1-1,-,-,TRBV30,CAWSPVRWNEAFF,TGTGCCTGGAGTCCAGTCCGATGGAATGAAGCTTTCTTT
TRBJ1-1,-,-,TRBV2,CASRGATGPEAEAFF,TGTGCCAGCAGGGGGGCGACAGGTCCTGAAGCTGAAGCTTTCTTT
TRBJ2-5,once,TRBD2,TRBV27,CASSPREGETQYF,TGTGCCAGCAGTCCCCGGGAGGGGGAGACCCAGTACTTC